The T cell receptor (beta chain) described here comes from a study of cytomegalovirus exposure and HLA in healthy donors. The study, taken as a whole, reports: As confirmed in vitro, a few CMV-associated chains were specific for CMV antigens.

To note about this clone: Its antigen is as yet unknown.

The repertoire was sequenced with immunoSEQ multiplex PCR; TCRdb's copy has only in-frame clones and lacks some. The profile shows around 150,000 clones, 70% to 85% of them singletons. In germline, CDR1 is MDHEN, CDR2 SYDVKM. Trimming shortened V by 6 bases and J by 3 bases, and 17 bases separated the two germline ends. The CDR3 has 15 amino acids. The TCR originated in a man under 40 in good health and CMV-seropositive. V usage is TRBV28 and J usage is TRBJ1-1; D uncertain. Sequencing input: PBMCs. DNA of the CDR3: TGTGCCAGCAGCCCAGCCTCCGCGGGTCACACTGAAGCTTTCTTT. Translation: CASSPASAGHTEAFF.